One and the same sample provided the 32 T cell receptor beta chains below, sequenced in a study of blood T cell repertoires in COVID-19. The repertoire was sequenced with immunoSEQ multiplex PCR; TCRdb's copy has only in-frame clones and lacks some. The sample holds about 80,000 clones, roughly three quarters seen once. Sequencing was done on a sample of peripheral blood. These receptors all stem from a man between 65 and 79 years old with active or convalescent COVID-19.

V and J are TRBV29-1 and TRBJ2-1; tentatively, D is TRBD1 (6 bases). The V end lost 4 bases, the J end lost 6 bases, and 13 bases lay between the germline ends. The V gene's germline CDR1 is SQVTM and CDR2 ANQGSEA. The CDR3 contains 13 residues. CDR3 protein: CSVAGQGFNEQFF. CDR3 DNA: TGCAGCGTTGCAGGGCAGGGGTTCAATGAGCAGTTCTTC.

This clone was detected a few times. The rearrangement links TRBV4-2 to TRBJ2-2; TRBD2 matches at 8 bases. Trimming at V came to 0 bases and at J to 6 bases, leaving 6 bases not matched to a gene. Germline CDR1 and CDR2: LGHNA and YNFKEQ. The CDR3 runs to 16 residues. This CDR3 is CASSQDGGAAAGELFF. In DNA, the CDR3 is TGTGCCAGCAGCCAAGACGGGGGGGCTGCGGCCGGGGAGCTGTTTTTT.

This clone occurred a few times. The chain joins TRBV2 to TRBJ1-5; TRBD1 matches 9 bases. Germline V gene lookup returns CDR1 SNHLY and CDR2 FYNNEI. With V trimmed by 5 bases and J by 6 bases, 5 bases remained unmatched. The CDR3 covers 14 residues. The CDR3 DNA sequence: TGTGCCAGCAGTTCGGACAGGGGAGGTCAGCCCCAGCATTTT. It translates to CASSSDRGGQPQHF.

V usage is TRBV27 and J usage is TRBJ1-6, with D unresolved. Germline-derived CDR1 and CDR2 are MNHEY and SMNVEV (reference sequence). This CDR3 comprises 18 residues. Trimming left V 2 bases short and J 0 bases short, with 14 bases between. The CDR3 spells CASSLRVLQSSYNSPLHF. The CDR3 DNA reads TGTGCCAGCAGTTTACGGGTACTACAAAGCTCCTATAATTCACCCCTCCACTTT.

The V gene is TRBV28, the J gene TRBJ2-1, with TRBD2 identical over 7 bases. With 2 bases clipped from V and 3 bases from J, the junction kept 22 bases outside the gene matches. The length of the CDR3 is 21 residues. Germline loops: CDR1 MDHEN, CDR2 SYDVKM. CDR3 residues: CASSLRWAGRGRYKNYNEQFF. The DNA of the CDR3 is TGTGCCAGCAGTTTACGATGGGCTGGGCGGGGGAGATATAAAAACTACAATGAGCAGTTCTTC.

This clone was recorded a few times. This chain links TRBV7-9 with TRBJ2-3, with a possible D match to TRBD2 (6 bases). Germline CDR1 and CDR2: SEHNR and FQNEAQ (reference sequence). The V end lost 4 bases, the J end lost 3 bases, and 14 bases lay between the germline ends. There are 15 residues in the CDR3. As DNA, the CDR3 is TGTGCCAGCAGCTCGACCACTCTAGCGACAGATACGCAGTATTTT. It yields the protein CASSSTTLATDTQYF.

The rearrangement uses TRBV4-2 and TRBJ1-1; no firm D call. The CDR3 loop spans 12 amino acids. The V gene lost 0 bases and the J gene lost 11 bases, with 10 bases spanning the gap. Germline V gene lookup returns CDR1 LGHNA and CDR2 YNFKEQ. The CDR3 DNA reads TGTGCCAGCAGCCAAGATGGTGCGGGCGCTTTCTTT. Translated: CASSQDGAGAFF.

This clone was seen only once. This chain connects TRBV28 to TRBJ2-7, with 7 positions matching TRBD1. The CDR3 has 14 residues. The V gene end was trimmed by 8 bases and the J gene end by 6 bases; junction bases not matched to a gene: 13. CDR1 and CDR2 from the germline V gene are MDHEN and SYDVKM. The CDR3 sequence is CASSWAQGPLEQYF. The CDR3 DNA is TGTGCCAGCTCGTGGGCACAGGGGCCCCTCGAGCAGTACTTC.

This clone was recorded once. The rearrangement joins TRBV24-1 to TRBJ2-1; tentatively, D is TRBD2 (7 bases). Germline V gives CDR1 KGHDR, CDR2 SFDVKD. The CDR3 length is 15 residues. Trimming took off 4 bases at V and 8 bases at J, with 17 bases between the two ends. CDR3 region: CATSEPRSGGDEQFF. As DNA, the CDR3 is TGTGCCACCAGTGAGCCCCGCTCGGGGGGCGATGAGCAGTTCTTC.

The CDR3 bases are TGTGCCACCAGCAGAGATCGCGCGGGGGGGTTTGAAGAGACCCAGTACTTC. Translation gives CATSRDRAGGFEETQYF. The chain carries TRBV15 and TRBJ2-5; 9 nucleotides line up with TRBD2. The germline V gene has CDR1 LNHNV and CDR2 YYDKDF (reference sequence). The CDR3 is made up of 17 amino acids. Germline trimming cut 0 bases from V and 3 bases from J; bases unmatched to any gene: 8.

The chain links TRBV7-3 to TRBJ2-1, with D hard to call. V was cut by 0 bases and J by 7 bases, with 7 bases left in between. This CDR3 has 13 residues. Germline-derived CDR1 and CDR2 are SGHTA and FQGTGA. The chain's CDR3 is CASSLTAQNEQFF. The DNA for the CDR3 is TGTGCCAGCAGCTTAACGGCACAGAATGAGCAGTTCTTC.

CDR3 in amino acids: CASSPGRFEQYF. DNA of the CDR3: TGTGCCAGCAGTCCCGGGAGGTTCGAGCAGTACTTC. This chain connects TRBV6-5 to TRBJ2-7; 7 bases map to TRBD2. The CDR3 spans 12 residues. Germline values: CDR1 MNHEY, CDR2 SVGAGI. Trimming at V came to 5 bases and at J to 6 bases, leaving 4 bases not matched to a gene.

The rearrangement uses TRBV6-1 and TRBJ2-3; the D is unclear. Looked up from germline, CDR1 is MNHNS and CDR2 is SASEGT. The CDR3 has 12 residues. Trimming cost V 1 base and J 6 bases, with 5 bases left between them. CDR3 sequence: CASSEGHDTQYF. The CDR3 DNA is TGTGCCAGCAGTGAAGGGCACGATACGCAGTATTTT.

The chain joins TRBV19 to TRBJ1-5, with 11 bases identical to TRBD1. CDR3 size: 15 residues. Germline-derived CDR1 and CDR2 are LNHDA and SQIVND (reference sequence). The trim removed 5 bases at V and 0 bases at J, leaving 0 bases unmatched. CDR3 in DNA: TGTGCCAGTAGTGGGACAGGGGGTAGCAATCAGCCCCAGCATTTT. Residues: CASSGTGGSNQPQHF.

The chain couples TRBV10-3 to TRBJ2-3, with a tentative D call TRBD2 (5 bases). Germline V CDR1 and CDR2: ENHRY, SYGVKD. V shed 6 bases and J shed 2 bases, with 12 bases lying between them. CDR3 length equals 14 residues. This chain's CDR3 is CAISERYLTDTQYF. The CDR3 region has the DNA TGTGCCATCAGCGAGCGGTATCTCACAGATACGCAGTATTTT.

The V and J genes are TRBV27 and TRBJ1-4, with a weak D call TRBD1 (6 bases). The V gene lost 6 bases and the J gene lost 8 bases, with 13 bases spanning the gap. The CDR3 contains 13 residues. The germline V gene has CDR1 MNHEY and CDR2 SMNVEV (reference sequence). The CDR3 DNA sequence: TGTGCCAGCAGACTGCAGGGGAACGAAAAACTGTTTTTT. This encodes CASRLQGNEKLFF.

This chain joins TRBV9 and TRBJ1-6; no definite D call. The CDR3 is 15 residues long. The germline V gene has CDR1 SGDLS and CDR2 YYNGEE. With 0 bases removed from V and 6 bases from J, the gap between germline ends came to 10 bases. The CDR3 DNA is TGTGCCAGCAGCGTAGAGGGCAGCGGTAATTCACCCCTCCACTTT. Translated, it gives CASSVEGSGNSPLHF.

The V gene is TRBV11-2, the J gene TRBJ2-1, with D possibly matching TRBD1 (6 bases). Trimming stripped 5 bases from V and 8 bases from J, with 22 bases between. Germline lookup yields CDR1 SGHAT and CDR2 FQNNGV. This CDR3 has 16 residues. The CDR3: CASSPRRGRGSDEQFF. In nucleotides, the CDR3 is TGTGCCAGCAGCCCCCGTAGGGGAAGGGGGAGCGATGAGCAGTTCTTC.

This sequence joins TRBV29-1 and TRBJ1-4, with D possibly matching TRBD1 (6 bases). V lost 6 bases and J lost 4, with 9 bases in between. The CDR3 contains 12 residues. Germline-derived CDR1 and CDR2 are SQVTM and ANQGSEA. CDR3 coding DNA: TGCAGCGTAAAGGGACATAATGAAAAACTGTTTTTT. Encoded protein: CSVKGHNEKLFF. The full variable domain, with the rest looked up from reference TRBV29-1 and TRBJ1-4, is SAVISQKPSRDICQRGTSLTIQCQVDSQVTMMFWYRQQPGQSLTLIATANQGSEATYESGFVIDKFPISRPNLTFSTLTVSNMSPEDSSIYLCSVKGHNEKLFFGSGTQLSVL.

The genes are TRBV7-9 and TRBJ2-3, with D maybe TRBD2 (5 bases). V lost 6 bases, J lost 5 bases, and 15 bases lay in between. Germline CDR1 is SEHNR and CDR2 is FQNEAQ (reference sequence). This CDR3 spans 14 amino acids. CDR3 coding DNA: TGTGCCAGCAGATCCCCGGTGGAGGTAGATACGCAGTATTTT. Protein sequence: CASRSPVEVDTQYF.

This clone was recorded a few times. The chain has TRBV4-1 and TRBJ1-5; possible D gene TRBD1, 5 bases. Germline assignment: CDR1 MGHRA and CDR2 YSYEKL. V lost 4 bases, J lost 10 bases, and 14 bases lay in between. The CDR3 has 13 amino acids. The CDR3 loop reads CASSRDSQAPQHF. The CDR3 bases are TGCGCCAGCAGCCGAGACAGTCAGGCTCCCCAGCATTTT.

CDR3 DNA sequence: TGTGCCAGCAGCTTGGAGGAGTTTGTCGAGCAGTACTTC. Protein sequence: CASSLEEFVEQYF. The chain has TRBV5-5 and TRBJ2-7; no firm D call. Per germline, CDR1 SGHKS and CDR2 YYEKEE (reference sequence). The CDR3 is 13 amino acids. V was shortened by 0 bases and J by 6 bases, with 10 bases between the two germline ends.

The J gene is TRBJ2-1, the V gene TRBV3-1 (or the pseudogene TRBV3-2); 14 bases map to TRBD2. The CDR3 contains 16 residues. Per the germline V gene, CDR1 is LGHDT and CDR2 is YNNKEL (reference sequence). The ends lost 1 base at V and 7 bases at J; junction bases unmatched: 3. The DNA of the CDR3 is TGTGCCAGCAGCCAAGGACTAGCGGGGGGGCTAAATGAGCAGTTCTTC. This encodes CASSQGLAGGLNEQFF.

The sample holds one count of this clone. The chain is built from TRBV2 and TRBJ1-1, with TRBD1 as a possible D gene (5 bases). Trimming took off 6 bases at V and 5 bases at J, with 13 bases between the two ends. Germline CDR1 is SNHLY and CDR2 is FYNNEI. The CDR3 extends over 13 amino acids. CDR3 in DNA: TGTGCCAGCAGGAAGGAGGGACGGACTGAAGCTTTCTTT. Translating it yields CASRKEGRTEAFF.

V usage is TRBV29-1 and J usage is TRBJ1-2; 7 bases map to TRBD1. V was clipped by 6 bases and J by 0 bases; unmatched bases: 7. Germline lookup yields CDR1 SQVTM and CDR2 ANQGSEA. The CDR3 has 14 residues. The CDR3 DNA reads as TGCAGCGTGAGACAGGGCCCAGCTAACTATGGCTACACCTTC. It encodes CSVRQGPANYGYTF.

The J gene is TRBJ2-1, the V gene TRBV4-1; 8 nucleotides match TRBD2. Germline CDR1 is MGHRA and CDR2 is YSYEKL. The CDR3 consists of 19 residues. Trimming cost V 0 bases and J 1 base; bases outside gene matches: 11. The CDR3 loop is CASSQDPRSGGISYNEQFF. CDR3 sequence (DNA): TGCGCCAGCAGCCAAGATCCTAGAAGCGGGGGAATTTCCTACAATGAGCAGTTCTTC.

The chain employs TRBV27 and TRBJ1-2; possibly TRBD1 for D (6 bases). CDR1 is MNHEY and CDR2 is SMNVEV in the germline V gene (reference sequence). The CDR3 has 13 amino acids. V lost 10 bases, J lost 6 bases, and 18 bases lay in between. CDR3 loop: CATRAFTGNGYTF. For the CDR3, the DNA is TGTGCCACCCGCGCCTTCACAGGGAATGGCTACACCTTC.

V usage is TRBV7-6 and J usage is TRBJ2-7, with 10 bases lining up with TRBD1. The V gene end was trimmed by 6 bases and the J gene end by 4 bases; junction bases not matched to a gene: 12. This CDR3 has 16 residues. CDR1 and CDR2 (germline): SGHVS, FNYEAQ. The CDR3 sequence: CASSPVPGQGLYEQYF. CDR3 DNA: TGTGCCAGCAGTCCCGTTCCGGGACAGGGGTTGTACGAGCAGTACTTC.

The rearrangement uses TRBV27 and TRBJ1-1, with D perhaps TRBD1 (5 bases). This CDR3 contains 11 residues. Trimming took off 9 bases at V and 4 bases at J, with 9 bases between the two ends. Germline assignment: CDR1 MNHEY and CDR2 SMNVEV (reference sequence). CDR3 bases: TGTGCCAGTCTCGGGGGCACTGAAGCTTTCTTT. It codes for CASLGGTEAFF.

This chain uses TRBV5-1 with TRBJ2-2; 13 bases map to TRBD2. This CDR3 has 16 residues. Germline V CDR1 and CDR2: SGHRS, YFSETQ. V dropped 3 bases and J dropped 5; count of bases not matched to a gene: 4. This CDR3 is CASSSMGLAGTGELFF. The CDR3 coding sequence is TGCGCCAGCAGCTCGATGGGACTAGCGGGAACCGGGGAGCTGTTTTTT.

Here the CDR3 DNA reads TGTGCCAGCAGCCAAACGACAGGATATGGCTACACCTTC. Amino acid sequence: CASSQTTGYGYTF. The gene calls are TRBV14 and TRBJ1-2; perhaps TRBD1 as D (6 bases). V dropped 2 bases and J dropped 5 bases, with 9 bases sitting between them. The CDR3 runs to 13 residues. Germline CDR1 reads SGHDN; CDR2 reads FVKESK.

DNA of the CDR3: TGTGCCAGCAGTCTAACAGGGGAGCGGGTGCAGTACTTC. Translation: CASSLTGERVQYF. This chain uses TRBV28 with TRBJ2-7; a weak D match, TRBD1 (7 bases). V lost 5 bases, J lost 9 bases, and 17 bases lay in between. CDR3 length: 13 residues. The germline CDR1 and CDR2 sequences are MDHEN and SYDVKM.